This T cell receptor beta chain was observed in a study of CD8 T cells in ankylosing spondylitis. General study points: In the blood and synovial fluid of reactive arthritis, some motif variants had been previously reported. Seven to nine highly homologous variants made up a TCR beta motif that seemed to typify ankylosing spondylitis blood. Disease-linked clones were found to be CD8+ and relatively rare in peripheral blood. Disease-linked clones were reportedly significantly enriched in matched ankylosing spondylitis synovial fluid.

Researchers built TCR beta libraries using quantitative 5'-RACE with molecular barcodes. TCRdb reprocessed the 5' RACE reads via MiXCR and lists one record per CDR3 protein. This sample has 200,000 to 250,000 distinct CDR3 sequences, with approximately 16% found just once. Germline V lookup: CDR1 SGHRS, CDR2 YFSETQ. The CDR3 is 16 residues long. Trimming took off 3 bases at V and 6 bases at J, with 20 bases between the two ends. As concerns this clonotype: Its specificity is unknown.

Sequencing was done on a sample of blood, either unsorted or a sorted T cell fraction (not recorded which). This clonotype was sampled from a male donor with ankylosing spondylitis. The chain employs TRBV5-1 and TRBJ2-3; TRBD1 is a possible D gene (5 bases). CDR3 coding DNA: TGCGCCAGCAGCTACACAGGTCTGGCCGGAAGGGATACGCAGTATTTT. Translating it yields CASSYTGLAGRDTQYF.